This record concerns one T cell receptor (beta chain) sequence. TCRdb's copy holds only in-frame clones and misses some; the assay was immunoSEQ multiplex PCR. The table lists 450,000 to 500,000 clones, 70% to 90% of them singletons. These data originate in a study of blood T cell repertoires in COVID-19. This CDR3 contains 16 residues. Trimming took off 6 bases at V and 0 bases at J, with 16 bases between the two ends. Germline CDR1 and CDR2: MNHEY and SVGEGT. This TCR came from a human donor in a cohort sampled during active COVID-19. The specimen sequenced was peripheral blood. The genes are TRBV6-2 or TRBV6-3 and TRBJ2-3, with D tentatively TRBD2 (6 bases). CDR3 DNA: TGTGCCAGCAGCTCGGGGGAGGCTAAAAGCACAGATACGCAGTATTTT. The encoded protein is CASSSGEAKSTDTQYF.